The clone carrying this T cell receptor beta chain was detected only a few times. Germline values: CDR1 SGHVT, CDR2 SQSDAQ. J gave up 2 bases and V 2 bases, and 4 bases lay outside the gene matches. The CDR3 is 16 residues long. TCRdb used MiXCR to reprocess the reads, holding one entry per CDR3 protein. Counted here are 270,000 or so distinct CDR3 sequences, over 15% occurring once; the ten biggest clones make up approximately 51%. The data are from a study of T cell repertoires in cytomegalovirus infection. This clonotype was sampled from a human donor in good health (CMV status not recorded). Some clones in this sample may be carry-over from other donors' samples. The genes are TRBV7-4 and TRBJ2-3, with TRBD1 matching 10 bases. Source material: CD8+ T cells from PBMCs. Written as DNA, the CDR3 is TGTGCCAGCAGCTTATGGGACAGGGGTTTCACAGATACGCAGTATTTT. This sequence encodes CASSLWDRGFTDTQYF.